A selection of T cell receptor beta chains follows, all from one sample in a study of cytomegalovirus exposure and HLA in healthy donors. Produced via immunoSEQ multiplex PCR; TCRdb's table is partial and in-frame only. The sample lists fewer than 150,000 clones, around three quarters occurring once. The specimen sequenced was PBMCs. The receptors were gathered from a man in his forties in good health and CMV-seropositive. CDR3s include the opening cysteine and the closing phenylalanine or tryptophan. Fields, in order: V gene, D gene, clone size, J gene, CDR3 protein, CDR3 DNA. D genes are given only for firm matches. Size tells how often a clone was seen (once, few, many) or the class of an expanded clone, and some rows leave it out.

v_gene: TRBV11-2; d_gene: NA; abundance: NA; j_gene: TRBJ2-1; CDR3aa: CASSLDRVRVYEQFF; CDR3nt: TGTGCCAGCAGCTTAGATCGGGTGAGGGTCTATGAGCAGTTCTTC
v_gene: TRBV5-1; d_gene: NA; abundance: NA; j_gene: TRBJ1-1; CDR3aa: CASSLERTTVKNTEAFF; CDR3nt: TGCGCCAGCAGCTTGGAGAGGACGACAGTCAAGAACACTGAAGCTTTCTTT
v_gene: TRBV7-2; d_gene: NA; abundance: NA; j_gene: TRBJ2-7; CDR3aa: CASSLAVPGPTEQYF; CDR3nt: TGTGCCAGCAGCTTAGCAGTTCCTGGGCCCACCGAGCAGTACTTC
v_gene: TRBV7-8; d_gene: NA; abundance: NA; j_gene: TRBJ1-1; CDR3aa: CASSLLMTVNTEAFF; CDR3nt: TGTGCCAGCAGCTTGTTGATGACAGTGAACACTGAAGCTTTCTTT
v_gene: TRBV4-2; d_gene: NA; abundance: NA; j_gene: TRBJ2-7; CDR3aa: CASSQAGAGASYEQYF; CDR3nt: TGTGCCAGCAGCCAAGCTGGGGCAGGGGCTTCCTACGAGCAGTACTTC
v_gene: TRBV7-5; d_gene: NA; abundance: NA; j_gene: TRBJ1-6; CDR3aa: CARSLISGQKRNSPLHF; CDR3nt: TGTGCCAGAAGCTTAATATCGGGACAAAAGCGTAATTCACCCCTCCACTTT
v_gene: TRBV5-6; d_gene: NA; abundance: few; j_gene: TRBJ1-1; CDR3aa: CASSLLRTEAFF; CDR3nt: TGTGCCAGCAGCTTGCTACGGACTGAAGCTTTCTTT
v_gene: TRBV7-9; d_gene: NA; abundance: NA; j_gene: TRBJ2-5; CDR3aa: CASSFIIRGQETQYF; CDR3nt: TGTGCCAGCAGCTTCATAATTAGAGGCCAAGAGACCCAGTACTTC
v_gene: TRBV9; d_gene: TRBD1; abundance: NA; j_gene: TRBJ1-2; CDR3aa: CASSARDRGGYGYTF; CDR3nt: TGTGCCAGCAGCGCCCGGGACAGGGGAGGCTATGGCTACACCTTC
v_gene: TRBV5-5; d_gene: TRBD1; abundance: few; j_gene: TRBJ1-1; CDR3aa: CASSLTGARGTTEAFF; CDR3nt: TGTGCCAGCAGCTTGACAGGGGCCAGGGGTACGACTGAAGCTTTCTTT
v_gene: TRBV5-1; d_gene: NA; abundance: NA; j_gene: TRBJ1-2; CDR3aa: CASSLADSYGYTF; CDR3nt: TGCGCCAGCAGCTTGGCGGACAGCTATGGCTACACCTTC
v_gene: TRBV5-4; d_gene: TRBD2; abundance: NA; j_gene: TRBJ2-7; CDR3aa: CASSSQRGSYEQYF; CDR3nt: TGTGCCAGCAGCTCCCAGCGGGGTTCCTACGAGCAGTACTTC
v_gene: TRBV6-6; d_gene: NA; abundance: NA; j_gene: TRBJ2-7; CDR3aa: CASRAGEQYF; CDR3nt: TGTGCCAGCAGAGCGGGCGAGCAGTACTTC
v_gene: TRBV6-6; d_gene: TRBD1; abundance: NA; j_gene: TRBJ1-4; CDR3aa: CASTLDRGVEKLFF; CDR3nt: TGTGCCAGCACCCTAGACAGGGGCGTCGAAAAACTGTTTTTT
v_gene: TRBV6-7; d_gene: NA; abundance: few; j_gene: TRBJ2-3; CDR3aa: CASSYGLQNTQYF; CDR3nt: TGTGCCAGCAGTTACGGGTTACAGAATACGCAGTATTTT
v_gene: TRBV2; d_gene: NA; abundance: once; j_gene: TRBJ2-3; CDR3aa: CASMQGDTQYF; CDR3nt: TGTGCCAGCATGCAGGGGGATACGCAGTATTTT
v_gene: TRBV4-3; d_gene: TRBD1; abundance: NA; j_gene: TRBJ2-7; CDR3aa: CASSQEGGRDYEQYF; CDR3nt: TGCGCCAGCAGCCAAGAAGGGGGCCGAGACTACGAGCAGTACTTC
v_gene: TRBV7-9; d_gene: NA; abundance: NA; j_gene: TRBJ2-1; CDR3aa: CASSLGLDYNEQFF; CDR3nt: TGTGCCAGCAGCTTAGGACTAGATTACAATGAGCAGTTCTTC
v_gene: TRBV7-2; d_gene: NA; abundance: NA; j_gene: TRBJ1-1; CDR3aa: CASSLSGGRGTEAFF; CDR3nt: TGTGCCAGCAGCTTGTCGGGGGGCAGAGGCACTGAAGCTTTCTTT
v_gene: TRBV5-1; d_gene: TRBD2; abundance: NA; j_gene: TRBJ2-1; CDR3aa: CASSPRAGGNHNEQFF; CDR3nt: TGCGCCAGCAGCCCCCGGGCGGGGGGCAATCACAATGAGCAGTTCTTC